This entry lists 9 T cell receptor beta chains sequenced from one sample in a study of T cells in Graves' hyperthyroidism and ophthalmopathy. The TCR beta CDR3 regions underwent amplification using RNA transcripts as the source. HTBI primers drove first-round RT-PCR of the TCR CDR3. From the multiplex PCR reads, TCRdb called clonotypes with MiXCR, one entry per CDR3 protein. The table shows about 640,000 distinct CDR3 sequences, with roughly 20% occurring only once. The sequenced sample was blood. The receptors here all came from a man younger than 40 with Graves' ophthalmopathy.

The table lists this clonotype with a few counts. The rearrangement uses TRBV3-1 and TRBJ2-7; no firm D call. Per the germline V gene, CDR1 is LGHDT and CDR2 is YNNKEL (reference sequence). Trimming pared 4 bases from V and 6 bases from J, leaving 13 bases between. The CDR3 spans 13 residues. DNA for the CDR3: TGTGCCAGCAGCCGTTACAGTAGAGGCGAGCAGTACTTC. It is translated as CASSRYSRGEQYF.

Only a few counts were recorded for this clonotype. The genes are TRBV7-3 and TRBJ2-7; D gene unclear. The V end lost 1 base, the J end lost 5 bases, and 12 bases lay between the germline ends. CDR1 is SGHTA, CDR2 FQGTGA, per germline. This CDR3 contains 14 residues. CDR3 coding DNA: TGTGCCAGCAGCTTAATGGTGGGCAGCCACGAGCAGTACTTC. This sequence encodes CASSLMVGSHEQYF.

This clonotype was detected a few times. The chain joins TRBV5-1 to TRBJ2-2; 9 nucleotides align to TRBD2. CDR1 is SGHRS, CDR2 YFSETQ, per germline. There are 17 residues in the CDR3. V lost 4 bases, J lost 6 bases, and 13 bases stayed unmatched. The CDR3 DNA sequence: TGCGCCAGCAGCCCCCAATTAGCGGGAGATTTCGCCGGGGAGCTGTTTTTT. Translated: CASSPQLAGDFAGELFF.

This clonotype was picked up a small number of times. The CDR3 reads CASSGDIGIGEQYF. CDR3 DNA sequence: TGTGCCAGCAGCGGGGACATTGGAATTGGCGAGCAGTACTTC. V usage is TRBV27 and J usage is TRBJ2-7; D possibly corresponds to TRBD1 (6 bases). V dropped 6 bases and J dropped 6 bases, with 18 bases sitting between them. Germline CDR1 is MNHEY and CDR2 is SMNVEV (reference sequence). The CDR3 has 14 residues.

This rearrangement joins TRBV5-1 to TRBJ1-2; 11 positions match TRBD1. The CDR3 covers 16 residues. J was trimmed by 2 bases and V by 3 bases; bases with no gene match: 6. CDR1 is SGHRS and CDR2 is YFSETQ in the germline V gene. The CDR3 here is CASSSPGTGGNYGYTF. The CDR3 region has the DNA TGCGCCAGCAGCTCACCCGGGACAGGGGGAAACTATGGCTACACCTTC.

The rearrangement links TRBV25-1 to TRBJ2-6; D call uncertain. CDR1 and CDR2 from the germline V gene are MGHDK and SYGVNS. Trimming took 7 bases from V and 4 from J, leaving 8 bases between them. The CDR3 sequence is 13 residues long. Here the CDR3 reads CASNVGGANVLTF. CDR3 DNA: TGTGCCAGCAATGTCGGGGGGGCCAACGTCCTGACTTTC.

About this clonotype: With a much larger clone just one base away, this may be a read error. This chain joins TRBV6-2 or TRBV6-3 and TRBJ2-3, with D unclear. Germline V CDR1 and CDR2: MNHEY, SVGEGT. The CDR3 extends over 11 amino acids. Trimming shortened V by 6 bases and J by 2 bases, and 3 bases separated the two germline ends. The CDR3 DNA reads TGTGCCAGCAGGTACACAGATACGCAGTATTTT. This encodes CASRYTDTQYF.

The chain is built from TRBV28 and TRBJ1-2; D unclear. The CDR3 runs to 14 residues. V lost 5 bases, J lost 7 bases, and 17 bases lay in between. CDR1 MDHEN and CDR2 SYDVKM come from the germline V gene. CDR3 amino acids: CASSLSGLGSGYTF. CDR3 in DNA: TGTGCCAGCAGTCTGTCCGGGCTAGGATCTGGCTACACCTTC.

J is TRBJ2-1 and V is TRBV6-5, with 10 bases lining up with TRBD2. Germline CDR1 reads MNHEY; CDR2 reads SVGAGI. V gave up 0 bases and J gave up 7 bases; unmatched junction bases: 12. The CDR3 extends over 18 amino acids. CDR3 sequence (DNA): TGTGCCAGCAGTTACTCCCTAGCGGGAGAGACGGCTAGGAATGAGCAGTTCTTC. It specifies CASSYSLAGETARNEQFF.